The 21 T cell receptor beta chains below come from one sample, sequenced in a study of T cell repertoires in cytomegalovirus infection. TCRdb used MiXCR to reprocess the reads, holding one entry per CDR3 protein. The sample records under 850,000 distinct CDR3 sequences, approximately 40% being singletons. Source material: PBMCs. Source of these receptors: a human donor in good health (CMV status not recorded). Some clones in this sample may be carry-over from other donors' samples.

The chain employs TRBV14 and TRBJ2-1, with D uncertain. CDR1 and CDR2 from the germline V gene are SGHDN and FVKESK. CDR3 length: 13 amino acids. Trimming took off 4 bases at V and 5 bases at J, with 9 bases between the two ends. The CDR3 here is CASSLQPHNEQFF. In DNA, the CDR3 is TGTGCCAGCAGCCTTCAACCACACAATGAGCAGTTCTTC.

A note on this clonotype: The CDR3 carries no conserved terminal phenylalanine or tryptophan, so it likely arises from a read error. The rearrangement links TRBV27 to TRBJ2-7; D may correspond to TRBD1 or TRBD2 (5 bases each). The V end was cut by 6 bases, the J end by 6 bases, with 21 bases between. The CDR3 is 15 amino acids. Germline CDR1 is MNHEY and CDR2 is SMNVEV (reference sequence). CDR3 sequence (DNA): TGTGCCAGCAGCCATACCATGGGCCGGGGCCTCGAGCAGTACTTA. Translated, it gives CASSHTMGRGLEQYL.

This clonotype was observed a handful of times. The chain couples TRBV28 to TRBJ1-5; TRBD1 aligns across 12 bases. Trimming removed 8 bases from V and 6 bases from J; junction bases left unmatched: 5. Per germline, CDR1 MDHEN and CDR2 SYDVKM. This CDR3 is built from 14 residues. The CDR3 coding sequence is TGTGCCAGCGGGGGACAGGGGGCTTTTCAGCCCCAGCATTTT. It encodes CASGGQGAFQPQHF.

This chain links TRBV5-5 with TRBJ2-1; D is perhaps TRBD2 (5 bases). V lost 2 bases and J 5 bases, leaving 14 bases between the germline ends. CDR1 is SGHKS and CDR2 is YYEKEE in the germline V gene (reference sequence). This CDR3 is 15 amino acids long. The CDR3 nucleotides are TGTGCCAGCAGCTTTGGAGGACGCACGAACAATGAGCAGTTCTTC. It specifies CASSFGGRTNNEQFF.

This sequence joins TRBV2 and TRBJ2-7, with 7 nucleotides matching TRBD2. J gave up 7 bases and V 7 bases, and 13 bases lay outside the gene matches. CDR3 length equals 14 residues. The germline V gene has CDR1 SNHLY and CDR2 FYNNEI. The CDR3 loop is CASTQRAGVGEQYF. The DNA for the CDR3 is TGTGCCAGCACCCAGCGGGCGGGGGTAGGAGAGCAGTACTTC.

This clonotype was recorded a few times. The J gene is TRBJ1-4, the V gene TRBV6-1; 7 nucleotides agree with TRBD1. J gave up 2 bases and V 8 bases, and 11 bases lay outside the gene matches. Germline V gene data show CDR1 as MNHNS and CDR2 as SASEGT. The CDR3 sequence is 16 residues long. CDR3 sequence reads: CASLRGEISTNEKLFF. CDR3 nucleotides: TGTGCCAGCCTCAGGGGGGAGATTTCGACTAATGAAAAACTGTTTTTT.

The rearrangement links TRBV7-6 to TRBJ2-3; 13 bases match TRBD2. The CDR3 sequence is 16 residues long. The germline V gene has CDR1 SGHVS and CDR2 FNYEAQ. The J segment lost 5 bases and the V segment lost 5 bases, leaving 7 bases of the junction unmatched. CDR3 in amino acids: CASSLLAGGPVDTQYF. CDR3 nucleotides: TGTGCCAGCAGCCTACTAGCGGGGGGGCCAGTAGATACGCAGTATTTT. Supplemented by reference TRBV7-6 and TRBJ2-3, the full variable domain reads GAGVSQSPRYKVTKRGQDVALRCDPISGHVSLYWYRQALGQGPEFLTYFNYEAQQDKSGLPNDRFSAERPEGSISTLTIQRTEQRDSAMYRCASSLLAGGPVDTQYFGPGTRLTVL.

This clonotype turned up a few times. The CDR3 DNA reads TGCGCCAGCAAGGGCACTAGCGGGAGGGCCTTCCCGTTCTTC. Its protein product is CASKGTSGRAFPFF. The V call is TRBV5-1, the J call TRBJ2-1, with TRBD2 matching over 13 bases. The CDR3 has 14 amino acids. Looked up from germline, CDR1 is SGHRS and CDR2 is YFSETQ. The trim removed 6 bases at V and 15 bases at J, leaving 12 bases unmatched.

Remarks on this clonotype: At one of its ends the junction is not consistent with the germline gene, which may arise from a read error. The genes are TRBV12-3 or TRBV12-4 and TRBJ2-7, with TRBD2 identical over 16 bases. The CDR3 consists of 15 residues. CDR3 in amino acids: CASSGPGLAGGMLNF. In nucleotides, the CDR3 is TGTGCCAGCAGTGGCCCGGGACTAGCGGGGGGGATGTTGAACTTC.

The table lists this clonotype with a few counts. The chain employs TRBV7-8 and TRBJ2-1; TRBD1 agrees at 11 bases. Germline V gives CDR1 SGHVS, CDR2 FQNEAQ. With 4 bases clipped from V and 5 bases from J, the junction kept 4 bases outside the gene matches. This CDR3 is built from 15 residues. CDR3 amino acids: CASSYRTGGHNEQFF. CDR3 in DNA: TGTGCCAGCAGCTATCGGACAGGGGGCCACAATGAGCAGTTCTTC.

This clonotype occurred a few times. J is TRBJ2-1 and V is TRBV6-1; 8 bases fit TRBD1. Looked up from germline, CDR1 is MNHNS and CDR2 is SASEGT. The CDR3 contains 13 residues. With V trimmed by 8 bases and J by 6 bases, 6 bases remained unmatched. CDR3 sequence (DNA): TGTGCCAGCCGGGACAGGACGACCAATGAGCAGTTCTTC. Protein: CASRDRTTNEQFF.

This clonotype came up a few times. The rearrangement uses TRBV28 and TRBJ2-7; the D call may be TRBD1 or TRBD2 (5 bases each). Germline loops: CDR1 MDHEN, CDR2 SYDVKM. The CDR3 has 15 residues. V was trimmed by 6 bases and J by 0 bases, leaving 15 bases between them. The CDR3 DNA follows: TGTGCCAGCAGACAACCGGGACGACTCTCCTACGAGCAGTACTTC. Its translation: CASRQPGRLSYEQYF. Supplemented by reference TRBV28 and TRBJ2-7, the full variable domain reads DVKVTQSSRYLVKRTGEKVFLECVQDMDHENMFWYRQDPGLGLRLIYFSYDVKMKEKGDIPEGYSVSREKKERFSLILESASTNQTSMYLCASRQPGRLSYEQYFGPGTRLTVT.

This clonotype was counted a few times. The genes are TRBV5-1 and TRBJ2-1, with 9 bases lining up with TRBD2. The junction had 5 bases not matched to a gene; V was cut back by 0 bases and J by 7 bases. CDR1 and CDR2 (germline): SGHRS, YFSETQ. The CDR3 is made up of 15 amino acids. DNA of the CDR3: TGCGCCAGCAGCTTGGGCTCGCGGGAGGGAAATGAGCAGTTCTTC. As protein: CASSLGSREGNEQFF. Using reference TRBV5-1 and TRBJ2-1 for the parts outside the CDR3, the full variable domain is KAGVTQTPRYLIKTRGQQVTLSCSPISGHRSVSWYQQTPGQGLQFLFEYFSETQRNKGNFPGRFSGRQFSNSRSEMNVSTLELGDSALYLCASSLGSREGNEQFFGPGTRLTVL.

This clonotype was counted ten times or more. V usage is TRBV6-1 and J usage is TRBJ1-1; 10 nucleotides line up with TRBD1. This CDR3 comprises 16 residues. V trimming: 5 bases; J trimming: 0 bases; junction bases outside the gene matches: 6. CDR1 MNHNS and CDR2 SASEGT come from the germline V gene. CDR3 coding DNA: TGTGCCAGCAGTTCACCGGGACAGGGGATGAACACTGAAGCTTTCTTT. Its translation: CASSSPGQGMNTEAFF.

In its sample, this clonotype was seen many times. The rearrangement links TRBV7-8 to TRBJ2-7, with D hard to call. The CDR3 loop spans 12 amino acids. Germline assignment: CDR1 SGHVS and CDR2 FQNEAQ. V gave up 2 bases and J gave up 3 bases, with 5 bases separating them. The CDR3 reads CASSLLDYEQYF. CDR3 DNA sequence: TGTGCCAGCAGCTTACTAGACTACGAGCAGTACTTC.

The J gene is TRBJ2-1, the V gene TRBV7-8; D gene uncertain. The CDR3 extends over 17 amino acids. Germline V CDR1 and CDR2: SGHVS, FQNEAQ. The V gene lost 1 base and the J gene lost 9 bases, with 22 bases spanning the gap. CDR3 amino acids: CASSLVSLPLLTGEQFF. The CDR3 region has the DNA TGTGCCAGCAGCTTAGTTTCCCTTCCCCTACTTACGGGTGAGCAGTTCTTC.

J is TRBJ1-5 and V is TRBV24-1, with 8 positions matching TRBD1. The CDR3 extends over 16 amino acids. Germline trimming cut 3 bases from V and 0 bases from J; bases unmatched to any gene: 3. Germline CDR1 is KGHDR and CDR2 is SFDVKD. The CDR3 coding sequence is TGTGCCACCAGTGATCCGACAGGGGATAGCAATCAGCCCCAGCATTTT. This codes for CATSDPTGDSNQPQHF.

In this sample, this clonotype turned up a few times. The V gene is TRBV7-3, the J gene TRBJ1-1; D uncertain. This CDR3 comprises 16 residues. Deletions cut 4 bases from V and 0 bases from J, with 15 bases between. Germline loops: CDR1 SGHTA, CDR2 FQGTGA. The CDR3 region is CASSSGLTRMNTEAFF. CDR3 coding DNA: TGTGCCAGCAGCTCCGGCCTGACTCGGATGAACACTGAAGCTTTCTTT.

This clonotype was seen a handful of times. The rearrangement uses TRBV28 and TRBJ2-7, with 9 bases identical to TRBD1. V lost 6 bases, J lost 1 base, and 7 bases stayed unmatched. There are 15 residues in the CDR3. CDR1 and CDR2 from the germline V gene are MDHEN and SYDVKM. The CDR3 loop is CASRPTGGGSYEQYF. The CDR3 DNA reads as TGTGCCAGCAGGCCGACAGGGGGGGGGTCCTACGAGCAGTACTTC.

This clonotype came up many times. J is TRBJ2-1 and V is TRBV7-2; maybe TRBD2 (6 bases). CDR3 size: 13 residues. Germline lookup yields CDR1 SGHTA and CDR2 FQGNSA. The V end lost 5 bases, the J end lost 5 bases, and 10 bases lay between the germline ends. This CDR3 is CASSRGWNNEQFF. The DNA for the CDR3 is TGTGCCAGCAGCCGGGGGTGGAACAATGAGCAGTTCTTC.

V usage is TRBV20-1 and J usage is TRBJ2-5; 7 bases match TRBD1. CDR3 length: 15 residues. CDR1 is DFQATT, CDR2 SNEGSKA, per germline (reference sequence). V shed 1 base and J 4 bases; nucleotides not matched to a gene: 9. The CDR3 region is CSARAETGVGETQYF. DNA for the CDR3: TGCAGTGCTAGAGCCGAAACAGGGGTAGGAGAGACCCAGTACTTC.